This TCR beta chain was found in a study of cytomegalovirus exposure and HLA in healthy donors. About the study: Some 85 million unique TCRs from HLA-typed donors were held in an early data release.

Primers included in the PCR were 60 Vbeta and 13 Jbeta primers. Per the original data handling: Later reanalysis found around 84 million unique TCR beta chains, around 9.9 million of them shared. Libraries were prepared by immunoSEQ multiplex PCR; TCRdb keeps only in-frame clonotypes and omits some of them. For V, J and clone size, that table is used; D and trimming come from the DNA. In the table there are approximately 110,000 clones, about two thirds of which are singletons. Each donor was healthy, and each was a bone marrow donor. Germline-derived CDR1 and CDR2 are LGHNT and FRNRAP. The CDR3 runs to 15 residues. Trimming stripped 10 bases from V and 2 bases from J, with 17 bases between.

Sequencing was done on a sample of PBMCs. This receptor was obtained from a woman between 70 and 85 years old in good health and CMV-seropositive. The chain recombines TRBV12-5 with TRBJ2-2; a possible D gene is TRBD2 (7 bases). In DNA form, the CDR3 reads TGTGCTACGATGGCGGGGGCCACAAACACCGGGGAGCTGTTTTTT. This sequence encodes CATMAGATNTGELFF.